The 28 T cell receptor beta chains reported below all come from one sample, sequenced in a study of CD8 T cells in ankylosing spondylitis. TCRdb reprocessed the 5' RACE reads with MiXCR, giving one entry per CDR3 protein. The data contain around 130,000 distinct CDR3 sequences, 9.3% of them singletons. Sequenced material: blood, either unsorted or a sorted T cell fraction (not recorded which). These TCRs come from a male donor with ankylosing spondylitis or in good health (not recorded which).

At least ten counts were recorded for this clonotype. The chain links TRBV6-5 to TRBJ2-3; D not resolved. This CDR3 is built from 12 residues. Germline V gene sequence: CDR1 MNHEY, CDR2 SVGAGI. Trimming pared 6 bases from V and 3 bases from J, leaving 7 bases between. The CDR3 DNA is TGTGCCAGCAGGGGCCCGACAGATACGCAGTATTTT. It translates to CASRGPTDTQYF.

This clonotype was seen ten or more times. The chain combines TRBV7-2 with TRBJ2-2, with D possibly matching TRBD1 (6 bases). Trimming removed 5 bases at V and 1 base at J, with 8 bases between. This CDR3 comprises 14 residues. In germline, CDR1 is SGHTA, CDR2 FQGNSA. The CDR3 bases are TGTGCCAGCAGCCGACAGGTGAACACCGGGGAGCTGTTTTTT. Its protein is CASSRQVNTGELFF.

This clonotype was picked up many times. The rearrangement links TRBV5-1 to TRBJ2-2; the D is unclear. Germline values: CDR1 SGHRS, CDR2 YFSETQ. This CDR3 region has 16 residues. Between the trimmed V and J ends, which lost 1 base and 0 bases, there was a span of 10 bases. The CDR3 DNA sequence: TGCGCCAGCAGCTTGAGGGCAGAAACGAACACCGGGGAGCTGTTTTTT. Protein: CASSLRAETNTGELFF.

This clonotype was observed a handful of times. The genes are TRBV12-3 or TRBV12-4 and TRBJ2-1, with 8 bases lining up with TRBD1. J was trimmed by 2 bases and V by 4 bases; bases with no gene match: 16. The CDR3 extends over 19 amino acids. The chain's CDR3 is CASSSRGTTGAAAYNEQFF. CDR3 coding DNA: TGTGCCAGCAGTTCCCGAGGAACGACAGGGGCAGCTGCCTACAATGAGCAGTTCTTC.

There are a few counts of this clonotype. The chain carries TRBV20-1 and TRBJ2-3; 7 nucleotides line up with TRBD2. This CDR3 has 18 residues. The germline V gene encodes CDR1 DFQATT and CDR2 SNEGSKA (reference sequence). Trimming removed 2 bases from V and 3 bases from J; junction bases left unmatched: 17. This CDR3 is CSARWGGAGVGLTDTQYF. The CDR3 DNA reads as TGCAGTGCTAGATGGGGCGGGGCGGGAGTGGGGTTGACAGATACGCAGTATTTT.

The chain combines TRBV20-1 with TRBJ1-5; no clear D gene. Germline V gene data show CDR1 as DFQATT and CDR2 as SNEGSKA (reference sequence). The CDR3 length is 13 residues. Between the trimmed V and J ends, which lost 0 bases and 8 bases, there was a span of 11 bases. CDR3 amino acids: CSARDPLMEPQHF. The CDR3 DNA follows: TGCAGTGCTAGAGATCCTTTAATGGAGCCCCAGCATTTT.

This clonotype occurred many times. The chain uses TRBV3-1 and TRBJ2-6; D ambiguous. With 2 bases removed from V and 0 bases from J, the gap between germline ends came to 5 bases. Per the germline V gene, CDR1 is LGHDT and CDR2 is YNNKEL (reference sequence). This CDR3 is 15 amino acids long. This CDR3 reads CASSQPLSGANVLTF. The CDR3 bases are TGTGCCAGCAGCCAACCCCTCTCTGGGGCCAACGTCCTGACTTTC. Together with reference TRBV3-1 and TRBJ2-6, the CDR3 gives the full variable domain: DTAVSQTPKYLVTQMGNDKSIKCEQNLGHDTMYWYKQDSKKFLKIMFSYNNKELIINETVPNRFSPKSPDKAHLNLHINSLELGDSAVYFCASSQPLSGANVLTFGAGSRLTVL.

This clonotype was recorded at least ten times. This chain joins TRBV5-1 and TRBJ2-5; 7 nucleotides line up with TRBD1. The CDR3 sequence is 14 residues long. V shed 2 bases, J shed 5 bases, and the junction held 6 bases outside the gene matches. The germline CDR1 and CDR2 sequences are SGHRS and YFSETQ. The CDR3 region is CASSFVQGMETQYF. The CDR3 DNA reads as TGCGCCAGCAGCTTCGTACAGGGGATGGAGACCCAGTACTTC.

This clonotype has at least ten counts. The rearrangement uses TRBV29-1 and TRBJ2-3, with a tentative D call TRBD1 (5 bases). Germline values: CDR1 SQVTM, CDR2 ANQGSEA. The CDR3 contains 12 residues. The germline V and J ends were trimmed by 6 bases and 1 base, with 8 bases remaining between them. The CDR3: CSVVGGTDTQYF. The CDR3, as DNA: TGCAGCGTCGTAGGGGGCACAGATACGCAGTATTTT.

The table lists this clonotype with many counts. The chain has TRBV6-5 and TRBJ1-4; D remains unclear. This CDR3 contains 15 residues. The germline V and J ends were trimmed by 0 bases and 5 bases, with 10 bases remaining between them. Germline CDR1 MNHEY, CDR2 SVGAGI. DNA for the CDR3: TGTGCCAGCAGTTACTCCTCGGGAGCAAATGAAAAACTGTTTTTT. Amino acid sequence: CASSYSSGANEKLFF.

The genes are TRBV5-1 and TRBJ2-1; the match to TRBD2 covers 8 bases. The CDR3 is 15 amino acids. Germline CDR1 SGHRS, CDR2 YFSETQ. V lost 4 bases to trimming and J lost 5 bases; unmatched junction nucleotides: 8. CDR3 in DNA: TGCGCCAGCAGCCCCGGTGTTAGCGGGGACAATGAGCAGTTCTTC. It specifies CASSPGVSGDNEQFF.

This clonotype has a count of ten or more. The chain is built from TRBV29-1 and TRBJ2-7; TRBD2 might be the D (6 bases). Trimming pared 7 bases from V and 0 bases from J, leaving 13 bases between. Germline CDR1 and CDR2: SQVTM and ANQGSEA. This CDR3 region has 13 residues. The DNA for the CDR3 is TGCAGCGGCCTAGCGCCCATCTCCTACGAGCAGTACTTC. Translated: CSGLAPISYEQYF.

This clonotype was recorded many times. V is TRBV20-1 and J is TRBJ2-1; 11 bases line up with TRBD2. The CDR3 runs 15 residues. Per germline, CDR1 DFQATT and CDR2 SNEGSKA (reference sequence). V lost 5 bases, J lost 8 bases, and 11 bases stayed unmatched. The CDR3 coding sequence is TGCAGTGCTGACAAACTAGCGGGAGTAACGGATGAGCAGTTCTTC. It codes for CSADKLAGVTDEQFF.

Ten or more counts support this clonotype. The V and J genes are TRBV12-3 or TRBV12-4 and TRBJ2-5; D unclear. This CDR3 contains 13 residues. Trimming removed 6 bases from V and 0 bases from J, with 8 bases in between. The CDR3 DNA is TGTGCCAGCAGCTCTAGGTACCAAGAGACCCAGTACTTC. This translates into CASSSRYQETQYF.

Many counts were recorded for this clonotype. In DNA form, the CDR3 reads TGCAGCGTTTGGACAGGGAACACTGAAGCTTTCTTT. Translation gives CSVWTGNTEAFF. The chain links TRBV29-1 to TRBJ1-1; 7 bases are a match to TRBD1. J lost 1 base, V lost 5 bases, and 1 base had no gene match. The germline V gene has CDR1 SQVTM and CDR2 ANQGSEA. The CDR3 is made up of 12 amino acids.

In its sample, this clonotype was seen a few times. This chain uses TRBV4-1 with TRBJ1-2; 7 bases fit TRBD1. The CDR3 loop spans 13 amino acids. Germline CDR1 is MGHRA and CDR2 is YSYEKL. V dropped 0 bases and J dropped 6; count of bases not matched to a gene: 1. CDR3 nucleotides: TGCGCCAGCAGCCAAGATGGGACAGATGGCTACACCTTC. Translated, it gives CASSQDGTDGYTF.

The chain links TRBV18 to TRBJ2-2; 8 bases line up with TRBD1. This CDR3 is 17 amino acids long. CDR1 and CDR2 from the germline V gene are KGHSH and LQKENI. The junction had 8 bases not matched to a gene; V was cut back by 2 bases and J by 3 bases. CDR3 loop: CASSPSGQGSDTGELFF. DNA of the CDR3: TGTGCCAGCTCACCATCTGGACAGGGCTCGGACACCGGGGAGCTGTTTTTT.

The V gene is TRBV5-4, the J gene TRBJ2-1, with D perhaps TRBD1 (6 bases). The CDR3 spans 15 residues. From germline, CDR1 is SGHNT and CDR2 YYREEE (reference sequence). V lost 2 bases and J lost 5, with 14 bases in between. CDR3 in DNA: TGTGCCAGCAGCTTCCCGCCGGGACAAGACAATGAGCAGTTCTTC. It specifies CASSFPPGQDNEQFF.

Ten or more counts support this clonotype. The V and J genes are TRBV7-2 and TRBJ2-5; the match to TRBD2 covers 14 bases. The CDR3 consists of 16 residues. CDR1 and CDR2 from the germline V gene are SGHTA and FQGNSA. The junction had 4 bases not matched to a gene; V was cut back by 2 bases and J by 5 bases. This CDR3 is CASSLTRTSGRETQYF. The CDR3 DNA reads TGTGCCAGCAGCTTAACCCGGACTAGCGGGAGGGAGACCCAGTACTTC. The variable domain in full, completed from reference TRBV7-2 and TRBJ2-5, reads GAGVSQSPSNKVTEKGKDVELRCDPISGHTALYWYRQSLGQGLEFLIYFQGNSAPDKSGLPSDRFSAERTGGSVSTLTIQRTQQEDSAVYLCASSLTRTSGRETQYFGPGTRLLVL.

This clonotype was seen only a few times. The J gene is TRBJ1-1, the V gene TRBV12-3 or TRBV12-4; D gene unclear. Trimming took off 3 bases at V and 5 bases at J, with 13 bases between the two ends. There are 14 residues in the CDR3. The DNA of the CDR3 is TGTGCCAGCAGTTTTGCCGGGGTAGGGACTGAAGCTTTCTTT. As protein: CASSFAGVGTEAFF.

This clonotype was seen ten or more times. The rearrangement joins TRBV7-9 to TRBJ2-3, with TRBD1 matching over 7 bases. The CDR3 contains 16 residues. The germline V gene has CDR1 SEHNR and CDR2 FQNEAQ (reference sequence). V shed 1 base, J shed 2 bases, and the junction held 6 bases outside the gene matches. CDR3 bases: TGTGCCAGCAGCTTAGGTGGCGACAGGGTCACAGATACGCAGTATTTT. This codes for CASSLGGDRVTDTQYF.

The sample holds many counts of this clonotype. The V call is TRBV20-1, the J call TRBJ2-3; 8 nucleotides align to TRBD2. The J segment lost 4 bases and the V segment lost 4 bases, leaving 7 bases of the junction unmatched. The V gene's germline CDR1 is DFQATT and CDR2 SNEGSKA (reference sequence). The CDR3 is 14 residues long. CDR3 coding DNA: TGCAGTGCTAAGTATTGGCGGGAGGCAGATACGCAGTATTTT. Amino acid sequence: CSAKYWREADTQYF.

This clonotype was seen many times. The rearrangement uses TRBV20-1 and TRBJ2-5, with a tentative D call TRBD2 (6 bases). The CDR3 runs to 13 residues. The germline V gene encodes CDR1 DFQATT and CDR2 SNEGSKA (reference sequence). V dropped 5 bases and J dropped 4 bases, with 14 bases sitting between them. The CDR3 region is CSAHRLDGETQYF. The CDR3 DNA sequence: TGCAGTGCTCATAGACTAGACGGAGAGACCCAGTACTTC.

This clonotype was recorded many times. The DNA for the CDR3 is TGTGCCAGCAGTGGCTTCGGGCGGCTAGCGGGAATAACGGAAGATACGCAGTATTTT. This gives the protein CASSGFGRLAGITEDTQYF. The V and J genes are TRBV6-2 or TRBV6-3 and TRBJ2-3; 9 positions agree with TRBD2. Germline V gene data show CDR1 as MNHEY and CDR2 as SVGEGT. The CDR3 runs to 19 residues. With 5 bases clipped from V and 5 bases from J, the junction kept 20 bases outside the gene matches.

This clonotype was seen repeatedly, ten times or more. The V call is TRBV7-2, the J call TRBJ2-2; D remains unclear. The CDR3 runs to 17 residues. Trimming shortened V by 5 bases and J by 1 base, and 17 bases separated the two germline ends. Germline CDR1 is SGHTA and CDR2 is FQGNSA. CDR3 nucleotides: TGTGCCAGCAGCCCTCGACACAGATATTTGAACACCGGGGAGCTGTTTTTT. Its translation: CASSPRHRYLNTGELFF.

This clonotype has at least ten counts. This CDR3 is CASSLLAGGPDEQYF. The CDR3 DNA reads TGTGCCAGCAGCTTACTAGCGGGAGGGCCAGACGAGCAGTACTTC. This chain connects TRBV7-2 to TRBJ2-7, with 12 bases identical to TRBD2. This CDR3 is 15 amino acids long. CDR1 and CDR2 (germline): SGHTA, FQGNSA. The J segment lost 5 bases and the V segment lost 2 bases, leaving 4 bases of the junction unmatched.

This clonotype has at least ten counts. V is TRBV29-1 and J is TRBJ1-3; a possible D gene is TRBD1 (6 bases). The CDR3 covers 17 residues. V gave up 3 bases and J gave up 3 bases, with 21 bases separating them. Germline V lookup: CDR1 SQVTM, CDR2 ANQGSEA. CDR3 nucleotides: TGCAGCGTTGATACTAGGGACATCCAACTCGGTGGAAACACCATATATTTT. Translated, it gives CSVDTRDIQLGGNTIYF.

With respect to this clonotype: A read error may account for a junction end that differs from germline. The V call is TRBV20-1, the J call TRBJ2-3; 9 nucleotides line up with TRBD2. The CDR3 runs to 17 residues. The germline gives CDR1 DFQATT, CDR2 SNEGSKA (reference sequence). Written as DNA, the CDR3 is TGCTGTGCTAGAGATCTTAGCGGGAGTTTTGCGACAGATACGCAGTATTTT. Protein product: CCARDLSGSFATDTQYF.